A selection of T cell receptor beta chains follows, all from one sample in a study of blood T cell repertoires in COVID-19. Generated by immunoSEQ multiplex PCR, the TCRdb table keeps only in-frame clones and is missing some. In the table there are over 90,000 clones, around 74% of which are singletons. Material for sequencing was peripheral blood. These receptors were obtained from a man between 70 and 80 years old with COVID-19, enrolled during active disease. The CDR3 runs from the conserved cysteine through the conserved F or W. D genes are given only for firm matches. Only part of the rows carry a size: once, few, many, or a class if the clone is expanded.

V: TRBV7-2; length: 13; D: .; J: TRBJ2-7; size: once; CDR3: CASSLNRQYEQYF; DNA: TGTGCCAGCAGCTTAAACAGACAATACGAGCAGTACTTC
V: TRBV12-3/TRBV12-4; length: 13; D: .; J: TRBJ1-1; size: .; CDR3: CASSSTGGTEAFF; DNA: TGTGCCAGCAGTTCGACAGGTGGGACTGAAGCTTTCTTT
V: TRBV6-6; length: 16; D: .; J: TRBJ2-3; size: .; CDR3: CASSYFTTRSTDTQYF; DNA: TGTGCCAGCAGTTACTTCACTACAAGGAGCACAGATACGCAGTATTTT
V: TRBV3-1/TRBV3-2; length: 17; D: TRBD1; J: TRBJ2-2; size: .; CDR3: CASSQTGWGMNTGELFF; DNA: TGTGCCAGCAGCCAGACAGGGTGGGGGATGAACACCGGGGAGCTGTTTTTT
V: TRBV7-2; length: 15; D: TRBD2; J: TRBJ2-7; size: .; CDR3: CASSSSGSIVYEQYF; DNA: TGTGCCAGCAGCTCCAGCGGGAGCATCGTCTACGAGCAGTACTTC
V: TRBV24-1; length: 14; D: .; J: TRBJ2-5; size: .; CDR3: CATSDGGLGETQYF; DNA: TGTGCCACCAGTGACGGGGGGCTCGGGGAGACCCAGTACTTC
V: TRBV19; length: 15; D: TRBD2; J: TRBJ2-1; size: few; CDR3: CASSTGLAGYNEQFF; DNA: TGTGCCAGTAGCACCGGACTAGCTGGGTACAATGAGCAGTTCTTC
V: TRBV5-1; length: 12; D: .; J: TRBJ1-2; size: .; CDR3: CASSEDRYGYTF; DNA: TGCGCCAGCAGCGAGGACAGATATGGCTACACCTTC
V: TRBV18; length: 16; D: TRBD1; J: TRBJ1-6; size: .; CDR3: CASSPAGTGVGSPLHF; DNA: TGTGCCAGCTCGCCAGCCGGGACAGGAGTAGGTTCACCCCTCCACTTT
V: TRBV7-3; length: 15; D: TRBD1; J: TRBJ2-3; size: .; CDR3: CASSARQGGTDTQYF; DNA: TGTGCCAGCAGCGCCCGGCAGGGGGGCACAGATACGCAGTATTTT
V: TRBV5-1; length: 13; D: TRBD2; J: TRBJ2-2; size: .; CDR3: CASSPGRTGELFF; DNA: TGCGCCAGCAGCCCCGGGAGGACCGGGGAGCTGTTTTTT
V: TRBV3-1/TRBV3-2; length: 15; D: TRBD1; J: TRBJ1-5; size: medium-sized; CDR3: CASSPWTGSNQPQHF; DNA: TGTGCCAGCAGCCCCTGGACAGGGAGCAATCAGCCCCAGCATTTT
V: TRBV2; length: 13; D: .; J: TRBJ2-7; size: .; CDR3: CASSGGQGGEQYF; DNA: TGTGCCAGCAGTGGCGGGCAGGGGGGCGAGCAGTACTTC
V: TRBV4-3; length: 19; D: TRBD2; J: TRBJ2-2; size: .; CDR3: CASSQDSTSGRGNTGELFF; DNA: TGCGCCAGCAGCCAAGATAGTACTAGCGGGAGAGGGAACACCGGGGAGCTGTTTTTT
V: TRBV6-1; length: 16; D: .; J: TRBJ2-2; size: .; CDR3: CASSDVGGLVTGELFF; DNA: TGTGCCAGCAGTGACGTCGGGGGGCTGGTCACCGGGGAGCTGTTTTTT
V: TRBV18; length: 17; D: TRBD1; J: TRBJ2-1; size: .; CDR3: CASSPFGQGASYNEQFF; DNA: TGTGCCAGCTCACCTTTTGGACAGGGGGCTTCCTACAATGAGCAGTTCTTC
V: TRBV5-1; length: 16; D: TRBD2; J: TRBJ2-2; size: .; CDR3: CASSTGTSGPTGELFF; DNA: TGCGCCAGCAGCACCGGGACTAGCGGGCCCACCGGGGAGCTGTTTTTT
V: TRBV5-1; length: 16; D: TRBD2; J: TRBJ2-5; size: .; CDR3: CASSYFGTSGTETQYF; DNA: TGCGCCAGCAGCTACTTTGGGACTAGCGGGACGGAGACCCAGTACTTC
V: TRBV7-2; length: 15; D: TRBD2; J: TRBJ2-7; size: .; CDR3: CASSLGPSGRYEQYF; DNA: TGTGCCAGCAGCTTAGGTCCTAGCGGGAGATACGAGCAGTACTTC
V: TRBV5-4; length: 13; D: TRBD2; J: TRBJ2-7; size: .; CDR3: CASGLAGSYEQYF; DNA: TGTGCCAGCGGACTAGCGGGATCCTACGAGCAGTACTTC
V: TRBV29-1; length: 13; D: TRBD2; J: TRBJ2-1; size: .; CDR3: CSVHGLAWNEQFF; DNA: TGCAGCGTCCACGGACTAGCGTGGAATGAGCAGTTCTTC
V: TRBV19; length: 15; D: .; J: TRBJ1-1; size: .; CDR3: CASSQGPGWNTEAFF; DNA: TGTGCCAGTAGTCAGGGCCCGGGCTGGAACACTGAAGCTTTCTTT
V: TRBV20-1; length: 18; D: TRBD2; J: TRBJ2-1; size: .; CDR3: CSASLSLAGAEHYNEQFF; DNA: TGCAGTGCTAGTCTTAGCCTAGCGGGAGCAGAACACTACAATGAGCAGTTCTTC
V: TRBV28; length: 14; D: .; J: TRBJ1-1; size: .; CDR3: CASSSPGQNTEAFF; DNA: TGTGCCAGCAGTTCCCCAGGGCAAAACACTGAAGCTTTCTTT
V: TRBV24-1; length: 15; D: .; J: TRBJ2-4; size: .; CDR3: CATTALGQAKNIQYF; DNA: TGTGCCACCACGGCGCTGGGCCAAGCCAAAAACATTCAGTACTTC
V: TRBV19; length: 15; D: TRBD1; J: TRBJ1-2; size: .; CDR3: CASSIGQGVIYGYTF; DNA: TGTGCCAGTAGTATCGGACAGGGTGTGATCTATGGCTACACCTTC
V: TRBV30; length: 14; D: .; J: TRBJ2-7; size: .; CDR3: CAWSVQLGAHEQYF; DNA: TGTGCCTGGAGTGTACAACTGGGGGCCCACGAGCAGTACTTC
V: TRBV11-2; length: 16; D: TRBD2; J: TRBJ2-7; size: .; CDR3: CASLNPLAGVSYEQYF; DNA: TGTGCCAGCTTAAACCCCCTAGCGGGAGTCTCCTACGAGCAGTACTTC
V: TRBV2; length: 13; D: .; J: TRBJ1-2; size: .; CDR3: CASSRQPPYGYTF; DNA: TGTGCCAGCAGCCGACAGCCCCCCTATGGCTACACCTTC
V: TRBV19; length: 14; D: .; J: TRBJ2-7; size: few; CDR3: CASSIQGWSYEQYF; DNA: TGTGCCAGTAGTATACAGGGATGGTCCTACGAGCAGTACTTC
V: TRBV11-1; length: 13; D: .; J: TRBJ2-7; size: few; CDR3: CASSPWTLYEQYF; DNA: TGTGCCAGCAGCCCGTGGACTCTCTACGAGCAGTACTTC
V: TRBV6-5; length: 15; D: .; J: TRBJ1-1; size: .; CDR3: CASSYRAGRNTEAFF; DNA: TGTGCCAGCAGCTACCGGGCAGGGCGGAACACTGAAGCTTTCTTT
V: TRBV27; length: 15; D: TRBD2; J: TRBJ2-7; size: .; CDR3: CASSSFSAGANEQYF; DNA: TGTGCCAGCAGTTCCTTCAGCGCGGGAGCAAACGAGCAGTACTTC
V: TRBV4-2; length: 14; D: .; J: TRBJ2-5; size: .; CDR3: CASSQAQGQETQYF; DNA: TGTGCCAGCAGCCAAGCTCAGGGACAAGAGACCCAGTACTTC
V: TRBV9; length: 15; D: .; J: TRBJ2-1; size: .; CDR3: CASSVPGSSGNEQFF; DNA: TGTGCCAGCAGCGTACCCGGGAGTTCGGGGAATGAGCAGTTCTTC
V: TRBV5-1; length: 16; D: TRBD1; J: TRBJ2-7; size: .; CDR3: CASSSGGTGGTYEQYF; DNA: TGCGCCAGCAGCTCCGGGGGGACAGGGGGGACCTACGAGCAGTACTTC
V: TRBV7-2; length: 16; D: .; J: TRBJ2-5; size: .; CDR3: CASSLNMAGEGETQYF; DNA: TGTGCCAGCAGCTTAAATATGGCAGGGGAGGGAGAGACCCAGTACTTC